Detailed here is one T cell receptor (beta chain). The data derive from a study of cytomegalovirus exposure and HLA in healthy donors. The PCR used 60 Vbeta and 13 Jbeta primers. The method was immunoSEQ multiplex PCR; TCRdb's version includes in-frame clones alone and lacks a portion of them. The data show a few hundred thousand clones, 75% to 90% seen once. Trimming left V 0 bases short and J 1 base short, with 10 bases between. Germline assignment: CDR1 GTSNPN and CDR2 SVGIG (reference sequence). The CDR3 consists of 14 residues. This chain joins TRBV30 and TRBJ2-7; D gene unclear. The source of this sequence is a girl aged 2 to 10 in good health and CMV-seronegative. Sequenced sample: PBMCs. The DNA for the CDR3 is TGTGCCTGGAGTGTACGTCCGAGTTCCTACGAGCAGTACTTC. Amino acid sequence: CAWSVRPSSYEQYF.